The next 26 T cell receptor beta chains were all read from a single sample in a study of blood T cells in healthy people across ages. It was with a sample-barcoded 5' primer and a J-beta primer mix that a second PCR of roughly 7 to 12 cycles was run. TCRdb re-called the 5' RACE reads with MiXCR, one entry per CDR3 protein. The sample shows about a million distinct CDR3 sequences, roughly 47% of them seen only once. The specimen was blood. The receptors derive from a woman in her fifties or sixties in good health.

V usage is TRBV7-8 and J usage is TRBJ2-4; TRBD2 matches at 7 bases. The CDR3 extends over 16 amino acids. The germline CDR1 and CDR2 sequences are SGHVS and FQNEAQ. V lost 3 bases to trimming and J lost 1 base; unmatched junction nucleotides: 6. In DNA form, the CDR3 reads TGTGCCAGCAGCTTCCTAAGCGGGGACGCCAAAAACATTCAGTACTTC. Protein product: CASSFLSGDAKNIQYF.

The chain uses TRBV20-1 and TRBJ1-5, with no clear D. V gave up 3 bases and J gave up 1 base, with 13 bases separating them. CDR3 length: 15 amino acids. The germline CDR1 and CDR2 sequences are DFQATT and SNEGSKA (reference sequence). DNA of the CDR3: TGCAGTGCTAGGGTCGGGCAGCACAGCAATCAGCCCCAGCATTTT. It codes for CSARVGQHSNQPQHF.

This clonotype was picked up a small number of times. The CDR3 region has the DNA TGTGCCAGCAGTCCTCATATTTACCAAGAGACCCAGTACTTC. Its protein is CASSPHIYQETQYF. The rearrangement uses TRBV12-3 or TRBV12-4 and TRBJ2-5; D unresolved. V was trimmed by 5 bases and J by 0 bases, leaving 10 bases between them. CDR3 length: 14 amino acids.

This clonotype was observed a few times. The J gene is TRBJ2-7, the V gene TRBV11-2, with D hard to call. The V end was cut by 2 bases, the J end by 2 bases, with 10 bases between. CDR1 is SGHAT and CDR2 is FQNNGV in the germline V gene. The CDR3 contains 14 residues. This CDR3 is CASSLIFGPYEQYF. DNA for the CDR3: TGTGCCAGCAGCTTAATTTTCGGTCCCTACGAGCAGTACTTC.

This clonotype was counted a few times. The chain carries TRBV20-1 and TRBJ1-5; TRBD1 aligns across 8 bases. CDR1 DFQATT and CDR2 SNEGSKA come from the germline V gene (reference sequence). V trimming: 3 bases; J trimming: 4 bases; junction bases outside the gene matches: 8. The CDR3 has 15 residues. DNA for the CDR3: TGCAGTGCTAGGGATAGGACAGGGCTGAATCAGCCCCAGCATTTT. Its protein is CSARDRTGLNQPQHF.

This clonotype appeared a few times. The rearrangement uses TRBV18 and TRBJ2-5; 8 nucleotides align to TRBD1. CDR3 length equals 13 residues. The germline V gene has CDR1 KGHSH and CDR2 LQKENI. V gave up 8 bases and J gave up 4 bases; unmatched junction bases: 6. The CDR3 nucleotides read TGTGCCAGCCTTCCCGGACAGGGAGAGACCCAGTACTTC. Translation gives CASLPGQGETQYF. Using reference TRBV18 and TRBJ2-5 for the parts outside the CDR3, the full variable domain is NAGVMQNPRHLVRRRGQEARLRCSPMKGHSHVYWYRQLPEEGLKFMVYLQKENIIDESGMPKERFSAEFPKEGPSILRIQQVVRGDSAAYFCASLPGQGETQYFGPGTRLLVL.

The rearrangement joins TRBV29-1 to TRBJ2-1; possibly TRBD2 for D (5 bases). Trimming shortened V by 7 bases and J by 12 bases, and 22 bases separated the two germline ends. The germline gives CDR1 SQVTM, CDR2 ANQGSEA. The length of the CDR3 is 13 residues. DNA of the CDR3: TGCAGCGCACCTGGACTCCCGTCCAGAGGGCAGTTCTTC. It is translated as CSAPGLPSRGQFF.

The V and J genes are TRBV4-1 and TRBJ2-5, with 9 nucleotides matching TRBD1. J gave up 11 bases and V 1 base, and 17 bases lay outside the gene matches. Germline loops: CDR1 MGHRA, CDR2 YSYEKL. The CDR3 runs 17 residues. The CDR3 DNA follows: TGCGCCAGCAGCCAAGGGATCGCGGGACAGGGATACAATGAGCAGTACTTC. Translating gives CASSQGIAGQGYNEQYF.

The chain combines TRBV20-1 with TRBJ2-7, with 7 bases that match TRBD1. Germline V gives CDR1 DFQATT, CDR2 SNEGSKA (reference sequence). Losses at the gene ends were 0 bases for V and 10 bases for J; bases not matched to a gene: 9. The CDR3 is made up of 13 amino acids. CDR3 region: CSAREGGASPQYF. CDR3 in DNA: TGCAGTGCTAGAGAAGGGGGCGCGAGTCCCCAGTACTTC.

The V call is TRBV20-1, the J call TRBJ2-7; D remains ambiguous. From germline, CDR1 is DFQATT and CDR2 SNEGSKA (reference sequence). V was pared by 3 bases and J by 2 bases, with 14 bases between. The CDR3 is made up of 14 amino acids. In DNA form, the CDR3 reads TGCAGTGCTAGGGCCATGAATTCACCCTACGAGCAGTACTTC. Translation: CSARAMNSPYEQYF.

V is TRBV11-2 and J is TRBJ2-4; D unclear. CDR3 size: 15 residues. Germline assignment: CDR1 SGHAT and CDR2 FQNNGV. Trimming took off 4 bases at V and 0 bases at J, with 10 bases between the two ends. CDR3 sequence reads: CASSSSTIAKNIQYF. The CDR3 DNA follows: TGTGCCAGCAGCTCGTCAACCATAGCCAAAAACATTCAGTACTTC.

The CDR3: CASSPLAGMTDTQYF. The CDR3, as DNA: TGTGCCAGCAGCCCCCTTGCGGGAATGACAGATACGCAGTATTTT. The chain couples TRBV7-3 to TRBJ2-3; perhaps TRBD2 as D (6 bases). The CDR3 extends over 15 amino acids. Trimming took 5 bases from V and 3 from J, leaving 15 bases between them. Germline CDR1 is SGHTA and CDR2 is FQGTGA.

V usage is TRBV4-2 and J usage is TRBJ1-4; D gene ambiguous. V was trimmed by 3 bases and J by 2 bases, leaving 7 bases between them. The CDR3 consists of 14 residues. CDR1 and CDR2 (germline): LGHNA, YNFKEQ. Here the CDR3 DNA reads TGTGCCAGCAGCCATGTACAGACTAATGAAAAACTGTTTTTT. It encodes CASSHVQTNEKLFF.

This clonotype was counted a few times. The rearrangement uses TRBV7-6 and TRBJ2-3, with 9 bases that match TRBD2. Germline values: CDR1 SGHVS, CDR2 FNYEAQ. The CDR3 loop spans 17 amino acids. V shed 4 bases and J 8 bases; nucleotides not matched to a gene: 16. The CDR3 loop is CASSSRTISGGRGTQYF. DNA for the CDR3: TGTGCCAGCAGCTCCAGGACCATAAGCGGGGGGCGGGGTACGCAGTATTTT.

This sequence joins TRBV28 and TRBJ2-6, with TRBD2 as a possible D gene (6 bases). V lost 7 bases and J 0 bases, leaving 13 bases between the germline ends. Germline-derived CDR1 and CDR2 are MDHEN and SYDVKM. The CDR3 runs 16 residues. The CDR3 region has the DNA TGTGCCAGCAAAGGGACTGCTACCTCTGGGGCCAACGTCCTGACTTTC. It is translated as CASKGTATSGANVLTF.

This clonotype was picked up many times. As DNA, the CDR3 is TGTGCCAGCAGTTCGCCACGAGCGTTTGACATTCAGTACTTC. Amino acid sequence: CASSSPRAFDIQYF. This chain joins TRBV28 and TRBJ2-4; D not resolved. Germline CDR1 and CDR2: MDHEN and SYDVKM. Trimming removed 4 bases at V and 8 bases at J, with 15 bases between. The CDR3 is 14 residues long.

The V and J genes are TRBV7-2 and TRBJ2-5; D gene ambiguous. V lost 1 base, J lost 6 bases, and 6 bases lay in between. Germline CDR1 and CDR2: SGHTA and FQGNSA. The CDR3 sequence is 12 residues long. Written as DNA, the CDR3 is TGTGCCAGCAGCTTAGGCGTAAAGACCCAGTACTTC. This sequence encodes CASSLGVKTQYF.

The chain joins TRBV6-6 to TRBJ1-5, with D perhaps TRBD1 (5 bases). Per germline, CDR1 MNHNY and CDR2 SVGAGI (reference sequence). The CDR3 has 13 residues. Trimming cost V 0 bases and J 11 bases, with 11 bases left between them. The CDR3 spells CASSYSVGVAQHF. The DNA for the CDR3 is TGTGCCAGCAGTTACTCGGTAGGGGTAGCCCAGCATTTT.

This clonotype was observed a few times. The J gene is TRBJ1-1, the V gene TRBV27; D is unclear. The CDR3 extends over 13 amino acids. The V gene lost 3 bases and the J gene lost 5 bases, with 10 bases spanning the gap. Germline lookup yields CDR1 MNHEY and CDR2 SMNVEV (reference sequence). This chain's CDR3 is CASSLGMGTEAFF. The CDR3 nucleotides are TGTGCCAGCAGTTTGGGTATGGGGACTGAAGCTTTCTTT.

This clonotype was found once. In nucleotides, the CDR3 is TGCAGTGCTACCCTGGCGGGGGGCTCCTACGAGCAGTACTTC. This sequence encodes CSATLAGGSYEQYF. The genes are TRBV20-1 and TRBJ2-7, with TRBD2 matching 8 bases. V gave up 4 bases and J gave up 0 bases; unmatched junction bases: 5. Germline CDR1 and CDR2: DFQATT and SNEGSKA (reference sequence). This CDR3 region has 14 residues.

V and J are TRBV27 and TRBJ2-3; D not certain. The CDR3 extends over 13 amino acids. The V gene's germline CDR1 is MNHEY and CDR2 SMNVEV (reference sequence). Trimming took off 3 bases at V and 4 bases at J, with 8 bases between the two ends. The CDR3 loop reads CASSLGCPDTQYF. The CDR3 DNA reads TGTGCCAGCAGTTTGGGCTGTCCAGATACGCAGTATTTT.

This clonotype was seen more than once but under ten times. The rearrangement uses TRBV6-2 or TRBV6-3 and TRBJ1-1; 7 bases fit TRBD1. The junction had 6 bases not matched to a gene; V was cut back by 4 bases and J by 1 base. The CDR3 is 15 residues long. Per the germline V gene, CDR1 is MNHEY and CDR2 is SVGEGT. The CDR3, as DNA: TGTGCCAGCAGTTTGGTCGGGACAGAGAACACTGAAGCTTTCTTT. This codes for CASSLVGTENTEAFF.

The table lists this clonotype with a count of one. The CDR3: CAISAGLVYEQYF. The CDR3 DNA sequence: TGTGCCATCAGTGCGGGACTAGTCTACGAGCAGTACTTC. The V gene is TRBV10-3, the J gene TRBJ2-4; 8 bases agree with TRBD2. Near its end, the DNA agrees better with TRBJ2-7, so the J call may be wrong. This CDR3 has 13 residues. Germline lookup yields CDR1 ENHRY and CDR2 SYGVKD.

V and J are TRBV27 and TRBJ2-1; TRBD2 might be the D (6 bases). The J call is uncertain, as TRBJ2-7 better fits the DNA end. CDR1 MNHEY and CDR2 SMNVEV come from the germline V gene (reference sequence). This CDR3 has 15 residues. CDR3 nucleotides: TGTGCCAGCAGTTTAAGGGTGGGACTCTACAATGAGCAGTACTTC. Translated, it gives CASSLRVGLYNEQYF.

This CDR3 is CAWSVSTRAEQYF. The CDR3 nucleotides are TGTGCCTGGAGTGTTTCCACTAGGGCCGAGCAGTACTTC. The rearrangement joins TRBV30 to TRBJ2-7, with D possibly TRBD2 on 5 matching bases. Looked up from germline, CDR1 is GTSNPN and CDR2 is SVGIG (reference sequence). The CDR3 is made up of 13 amino acids. Deletions cut 0 bases from V and 6 bases from J, with 12 bases between.

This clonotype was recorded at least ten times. As DNA, the CDR3 is TGCGCCAGCAGTGAGACAGGGGGTGTTAATACGCAGTATTTT. Translation: CASSETGGVNTQYF. The chain joins TRBV10-1 to TRBJ2-3; 8 bases are shared with TRBD1. Per germline, CDR1 WNHNN and CDR2 SYGVQD (reference sequence). V was pared by 2 bases and J by 7 bases, with 5 bases of the junction left unmatched. CDR3 size: 14 residues.